A selection of T cell receptor beta chains follows, all from one sample in a study of OX40 agonist ivuxolimab in advanced cancers. Some clones are missing from TCRdb's copy, which holds only in-frame ones; the method was immunoSEQ multiplex PCR. This table holds some 52,000 clones, just under 95% found once. The sequencing here drew on CD4+ or CD8+ T cells sorted from blood, taken in a trial of the OX40 agonist ivuxolimab. The source is an adult with an advanced solid tumor such as melanoma, head and neck, liver or kidney cancer. CDR3s include the opening cysteine and the closing phenylalanine or tryptophan. The D gene is left open where the match is weak. Clone size, where shown, is once, few, many, or a class for clones that have expanded.

d_call	clone_size	j_call	v_call	cdr3_nt	cdr3_aa
NA	NA	TRBJ2-7	TRBV28	TGTGCCAGCAGCGTCCGGGAGTCCTCCTACGAGCAGTACTTC	CASSVRESSYEQYF
TRBD2	NA	TRBJ2-1	TRBV4-2	TGTGCCAGCAGCCCAGGACTAGCGGACATATACAATGAGCAGTTCTTC	CASSPGLADIYNEQFF
NA	NA	TRBJ2-7	TRBV7-2	TGTGCCAGCAGCTCCACCCAGCGGTTCTCCTACGAGCAGTACTTC	CASSSTQRFSYEQYF
TRBD1	NA	TRBJ1-3	TRBV5-4	TGTGCCAGCAGCTCCGGACAGGGGCCATTAGGGGACACCATATATTTT	CASSSGQGPLGDTIYF
NA	NA	TRBJ2-1	TRBV12-1	TGTGCCAGCAGCTCCGATTTTAGCGGGAGGGGCCCAGGGGGGTCCTACAATGAGCAGTTCTTC	CASSSDFSGRGPGGSYNEQFF
TRBD2	NA	TRBJ2-1	TRBV30	TGTGCCTGGAGTGGGGGACTAGCCTACAATGAGCAGTTCTTC	CAWSGGLAYNEQFF
NA	NA	TRBJ2-7	TRBV9	TGTGCCAGCAGCGTAGTTGGACGGGAATCTACCTACGAGCAGTACTTC	CASSVVGRESTYEQYF
TRBD1	NA	TRBJ2-2	TRBV5-1	TGCGCCAGCAGCTCCAGAACCAGGGGGACCGGGGAGCTGTTTTTT	CASSSRTRGTGELFF
NA	once	TRBJ1-5	TRBV5-6	TGTGCCAGCTCTATGACAGGTGGTCAGCCCCAGCATTTT	CASSMTGGQPQHF
TRBD2	NA	TRBJ2-1	TRBV27	TGTGCCAGCAGTTCCCTTCTGGGACTAGCGGGAGCTTTCTCCTACAATGAGCAGTTCTTC	CASSSLLGLAGAFSYNEQFF
NA	NA	TRBJ1-2	TRBV6-5	TGTGCCAGCAGTTACTCGATTTGGGTAGATGGCTACACCTTC	CASSYSIWVDGYTF
NA	NA	TRBJ1-1	TRBV19	TGTGCCAGTAGTATCGGGACATTGAACACTGAAGCTTTCTTT	CASSIGTLNTEAFF
TRBD2	NA	TRBJ2-7	TRBV11-2	TGTGCCAGCAGCTTTGGCCAGCTAGCGGGCGACTACGAGCAGTACTTC	CASSFGQLAGDYEQYF
NA	once	TRBJ2-2	TRBV27	TGTGCCAGCACCCAGCAGGGCACCGGGGAGCTGTTTTTT	CASTQQGTGELFF
NA	few	TRBJ1-1	TRBV28	TGTGCCAGCACTTGGGGGTACGGGACCACTGAAGCTTTCTTT	CASTWGYGTTEAFF
NA	NA	TRBJ2-7	TRBV10-1	TGCGCCAGCACAGGGATTCCGAGCTCCTACGAGCAGTACTTC	CASTGIPSSYEQYF
NA	NA	TRBJ1-6	TRBV19	TGTGCCAGTAGTGCAGGAAACGATTCACCCCTCCACTTT	CASSAGNDSPLHF